One sample yielded the 2 T cell receptor beta chains listed below, sequenced in a study of T cells in Graves' hyperthyroidism and ophthalmopathy. Authors of the study amplified TCR beta CDR3 regions from RNA transcripts. During a first-round RT-PCR of the TCR CDR3, the HTBI primer set was used. TCRdb re-derived calls from the multiplex PCR reads in MiXCR, one entry per CDR3 protein. The table records approximately 610,000 distinct CDR3 sequences, 15% to 20% of them present only once. Sequenced: blood. All receptors derive from a young woman with Graves' hyperthyroidism.

V is TRBV19 and J is TRBJ1-1; D is perhaps TRBD1 (6 bases). CDR1 LNHDA and CDR2 SQIVND come from the germline V gene (reference sequence). The CDR3 consists of 12 residues. Trimming took off 4 bases at V and 6 bases at J, with 9 bases between the two ends. DNA for the CDR3: TGTGCCAGTAGTACAGGGGTCGCTGAAGCTTTCTTT. The encoded protein is CASSTGVAEAFF.

This clonotype turned up a few times. The rearrangement links TRBV5-1 to TRBJ2-5; D not resolved. CDR1 is SGHRS and CDR2 is YFSETQ in the germline V gene. Deletions cut 2 bases from V and 5 bases from J, with 13 bases between. The CDR3 covers 14 residues. The DNA of the CDR3 is TGCGCCAGCAGCTTAACGGCACCAGGCGAGACCCAGTACTTC. Amino acids: CASSLTAPGETQYF.